The 5 T cell receptor beta chains listed next were all sequenced from one sample in a study of shared clonotypes between healthy human individuals. Sequenced by immunoSEQ multiplex PCR; TCRdb stores in-frame clones only, minus some. The table has 950,000 to 1,300,000 clones, about 74% seen once. Source material: memory CD4+ T cells sorted from blood. Specified subset: CD45RA-negative fraction. The receptors here all came from a man in his late teens or twenties in good health.

The chain combines TRBV10-3 with TRBJ2-2; D unclear. The germline CDR1 and CDR2 sequences are ENHRY and SYGVKD. This CDR3 has 14 residues. Trimming removed 10 bases from V and 0 bases from J, with 12 bases in between. The CDR3 protein is CATLPGANTGELFF. Written as DNA, the CDR3 is TGTGCCACCCTACCGGGTGCGAACACCGGGGAGCTGTTTTTT.

The rearrangement uses TRBV7-6 and TRBJ2-1, with D maybe TRBD2 (5 bases). With 4 bases removed from V and 0 bases from J, the gap between germline ends came to 16 bases. Germline CDR1 reads SGHVS; CDR2 reads FNYEAQ. The CDR3 has 17 residues. CDR3: CASSSGGWESSYNEQFF. The CDR3 DNA reads TGTGCCAGCAGCTCGGGCGGGTGGGAGAGCTCCTACAATGAGCAGTTCTTC.

This clone was detected only once. The gene calls are TRBV5-6 and TRBJ2-1; maybe TRBD1 (5 bases). Between the trimmed V and J ends, which lost 1 base and 9 bases, there was a span of 20 bases. CDR1 and CDR2 from the germline V gene are SGHDT and YYEEEE. The CDR3 has 16 amino acids. Here the CDR3 reads CASSLRGASVVTEQFF. Here the CDR3 DNA reads TGTGCCAGCAGCTTGAGGGGCGCTAGTGTAGTTACTGAGCAGTTCTTC.

The chain combines TRBV2 with TRBJ2-7, with a tentative D call TRBD2 (6 bases). CDR3 length equals 13 residues. The germline V gene has CDR1 SNHLY and CDR2 FYNNEI. Trimming stripped 7 bases from V and 6 bases from J, with 16 bases between. The CDR3 region has the DNA TGTGCCAGCACGGGGGAAGTAAGTCGCGAGCAGTACTTC. This gives the protein CASTGEVSREQYF.

This clone was detected only a few times. The chain has TRBV25-1 and TRBJ1-5, with no clear D. The germline V and J ends were trimmed by 6 bases and 2 bases, with 8 bases remaining between them. The CDR3 runs to 13 residues. CDR1 is MGHDK and CDR2 is SYGVNS in the germline V gene. CDR3 sequence (DNA): TGTGCCAGCAGAGACTTGGGCAATCAGCCCCAGCATTTT. It specifies CASRDLGNQPQHF.